The T cell receptor beta chain described here comes from a study of blood T cell repertoires in COVID-19. Study in general: Samples came from the United States, Italy and Spain, spanning acute and convalescent COVID-19. Sample material is recorded as cDNA or gDNA derived from T cells, B-cell-depleted T cells, or PBMCs.

Method: immunoSEQ multiplex PCR; TCRdb's copy keeps in-frame clones and lacks some. Of 65,000 to 85,000 clones listed, 75% to 90% were seen once; the top ten hold about 2.4%. The origin of this receptor is a human donor in a cohort sampled during active COVID-19. The sample comprised peripheral blood.

The CDR3 DNA sequence: TGTGCCAGCAGCCCCTATAGCGGGAGTGTCTACAATGAGCAGTTCTTC. This codes for CASSPYSGSVYNEQFF. This chain links TRBV7-2 with TRBJ2-1; 9 bases fit TRBD2. This CDR3 is built from 16 residues. CDR1 is SGHTA, CDR2 FQGNSA, per germline. The trim removed 5 bases at V and 3 bases at J, leaving 8 bases unmatched. Full variable domain (outside the CDR3, taken from reference TRBV7-2 and TRBJ2-1): GAGVSQSPSNKVTEKGKDVELRCDPISGHTALYWYRQSLGQGLEFLIYFQGNSAPDKSGLPSDRFSAERTGGSVSTLTIQRTQQEDSAVYLCASSPYSGSVYNEQFFGPGTRLTVL.